Listed below are T cell receptor beta chains from one sample, sequenced in a study of blood T cell repertoires in COVID-19. Some clones are missing from TCRdb's copy, which holds only in-frame ones; the method was immunoSEQ multiplex PCR. The sample contains some 110,000 clones, 91% of which appear only once. Sequencing used peripheral blood. These TCRs come from a human donor in a cohort sampled during active COVID-19. Both conserved end residues are part of each CDR3. A D gene is named only where the DNA matches it firmly. Size is stated for part of the rows, as once, few or many counts, or as a class when the clone is expanded.

NA	TRBJ2-3	TRBV5-1	NA	TGCGCCAGCAGCCCGGGGAGGACTGGGGCAGATACGCAGTATTTT	CASSPGRTGADTQYF
NA	TRBJ2-2	TRBV6-5	once	TGTGCCAGCAGACCGGACACTCCCGGGGAGCTGTTTTTT	CASRPDTPGELFF
TRBD1	TRBJ2-7	TRBV3-1/TRBV3-2	once	TGTGCCAGCAGCCAAGGGCACCCGAGGGGACAGGGGGCGATTGGCCACGAGCAGTACTTC	CASSQGHPRGQGAIGHEQYF
TRBD1	TRBJ1-5	TRBV25-1	NA	TGTGCCAGCAGTGAGGAACCGGGACAGAGAAATCAGCCCCAGCATTTT	CASSEEPGQRNQPQHF
TRBD1	TRBJ2-1	TRBV4-3	NA	TGCGCCAGCAGCCAAACGACAGGGGGCGCCTACAATGAGCAGTTCTTC	CASSQTTGGAYNEQFF
NA	TRBJ2-7	TRBV19	NA	TGTGCCAGTAGTATGTATCAGGCGACTAACGAGCAGTACTTC	CASSMYQATNEQYF
TRBD2	TRBJ2-1	TRBV5-1	NA	TGCGCCAGCAGCCTCACTAGCGGGAGGGCCAACTCTAATGAGCAGTTCTTC	CASSLTSGRANSNEQFF
NA	TRBJ2-3	TRBV7-8	NA	TGTGCCAGCAGCTCTAGCACAGATACGCAGTATTTT	CASSSSTDTQYF
NA	TRBJ1-2	TRBV29-1	once	TGCAGCGTTGAAGTCCAGGGGACCTATGGCTACACCTTC	CSVEVQGTYGYTF
TRBD2	TRBJ2-4	TRBV2	NA	TGTGCCAGCAGCCCGGGAGGTATCAGGGAGCTTCAGTACTTC	CASSPGGIRELQYF
NA	TRBJ2-1	TRBV28	NA	TGTGCCAGCAGCCGTCAGTGGAATGAGCAGTTCTTC	CASSRQWNEQFF